These T cell receptor beta chains were read from a single sample in a study of Ad26.COV2.S vaccination and SARS-CoV-2 variants. Profiling relied on immunoSEQ multiplex PCR, and the TCRdb table lists in-frame clones only, not all of them. This repertoire shows under 600,000 clones, about 89% found once; its top ten account for around 1.6%. Sample: peripheral blood, taken in a trial of Ad26.COV2.S vaccine versus placebo. These receptors originate from a person between 18 and 65 years old who received the Ad26.COV2.S COVID-19 vaccine or a placebo. CDR3s include the opening cysteine and the closing phenylalanine or tryptophan. The D gene is left open where the match is weak. Clone size is shown for a subset of rows, as once, few, many or a class of expanded clone.

>TRBJ2-5|NA|NA|TRBV30
CAWMLDFQETQYF
TGTGCCTGGATGTTGGATTTTCAAGAGACCCAGTACTTC
>TRBJ2-3|NA|NA|TRBV20-1
CSAYTDTQYF
TGCAGTGCTTACACAGATACGCAGTATTTT
>TRBJ2-7|NA|NA|TRBV19
CASSTSDRYEQYF
TGTGCCAGTAGTACCTCTGACAGGTACGAGCAGTACTTC
>TRBJ1-1|NA|many|TRBV7-9
CASSFQGHTEAFF
TGTGCCAGCAGCTTCCAGGGACACACTGAAGCTTTCTTT
>TRBJ2-2|NA|NA|TRBV6-4
CASSKDSYTGELFF
TGTGCCAGCAGTAAGGACTCCTACACCGGGGAGCTGTTTTTT
>TRBJ2-1|NA|many|TRBV24-1
CATSDLAEQFF
TGTGCCACCAGTGATTTGGCTGAGCAGTTCTTC
>TRBJ2-1|TRBD2|NA|TRBV6-2/TRBV6-3
CASSYSKTSGSVNEQFF
TGTGCCAGCAGTTACTCGAAGACTAGCGGGAGCGTTAATGAGCAGTTCTTC
>TRBJ2-5|NA|NA|TRBV19
CASSIAALQETQYF
TGTGCCAGTAGTATAGCAGCCCTGCAAGAGACCCAGTACTTC
>TRBJ1-6|TRBD1|NA|TRBV19
CATQGEYNSPLHF
TGTGCCACCCAGGGGGAGTATAATTCACCCCTCCACTTT
>TRBJ1-2|TRBD1|NA|TRBV6-5
CASSYSTGLYGYTF
TGTGCCAGCAGTTACTCGACAGGGCTTTATGGCTACACCTTC
>TRBJ1-1|NA|NA|TRBV14
CASSQADSNTEAFF
TGTGCCAGCAGCCAAGCCGACAGCAACACTGAAGCTTTCTTT
>TRBJ1-2|NA|NA|TRBV27
CASSPTGTYGYTF
TGTGCCAGCAGCCCTACAGGAACTTATGGCTACACCTTC
>TRBJ1-4|NA|NA|TRBV2
CASRTGQGNEKLFF
TGTGCCAGCAGGACGGGGCAGGGGAATGAAAAACTGTTTTTT
>TRBJ1-1|NA|NA|TRBV5-1
CASNAGTNTEAFF
TGCGCCTCAAACGCCGGGACCAACACTGAAGCTTTCTTT
>TRBJ2-2|TRBD1|NA|TRBV4-1
CASSPGTGGPGELFF
TGCGCCAGCAGCCCAGGGACAGGGGGCCCCGGGGAGCTGTTTTTT
>TRBJ2-1|NA|NA|TRBV19
CASSTPGQYYNEQFF
TGTGCCAGTAGTACCCCCGGGCAGTACTACAATGAGCAGTTCTTC
>TRBJ2-3|TRBD2|NA|TRBV30
CAWSVPRSGGAHTQYF
TGTGCCTGGAGTGTACCCCGGAGCGGGGGGGCCCATACGCAGTATTTT
>TRBJ1-5|TRBD1|few|TRBV10-2
CASSPRQGPGPQHF
TGCGCCAGCAGTCCTAGACAGGGGCCAGGGCCCCAGCATTTT
>TRBJ2-1|NA|NA|TRBV10-3
CAISGGGNEQFF
TGTGCCATCAGCGGAGGGGGTAATGAGCAGTTCTTC
>TRBJ2-7|NA|NA|TRBV3-1/TRBV3-2
CASSQDIGALYEQYF
TGTGCCAGCAGCCAAGATATCGGGGCCCTATACGAGCAGTACTTC
>TRBJ2-7|TRBD2|NA|TRBV19
CASSVGLAANAYEQYF
TGTGCCAGTAGTGTTGGACTAGCGGCCAACGCCTACGAGCAGTACTTC
>TRBJ2-7|TRBD1|NA|TRBV28
CASSLLGQGRDYEQYF
TGTGCCAGCAGTTTATTGGGACAGGGGCGAGACTACGAGCAGTACTTC
>TRBJ1-5|NA|NA|TRBV30
CAWSRGMENQPQHF
TGTGCCTGGAGTCGTGGTATGGAAAATCAGCCCCAGCATTTT
>TRBJ1-5|NA|NA|TRBV28
CASRRGASNQPQHF
TGTGCCAGCAGACGCGGGGCGAGCAATCAGCCCCAGCATTTT
>TRBJ2-1|NA|NA|TRBV24-1
CATSDSTADNEQFF
TGTGCCACCAGTGATTCCACAGCTGATAATGAGCAGTTCTTC
>TRBJ1-1|NA|NA|TRBV19
CASSGQGEAFF
TGTGCCAGTAGTGGGCAGGGTGAAGCTTTCTTT
>TRBJ2-5|NA|NA|TRBV3-1/TRBV3-2
CASSQYQETQYF
TGTGCCAGCAGCCAATACCAAGAGACCCAGTACTTC
>TRBJ2-3|TRBD1|NA|TRBV25-1
CASSDKGTGKDTQYF
TGTGCCAGCAGTGACAAAGGGACAGGGAAGGATACGCAGTATTTT
>TRBJ1-1|TRBD1|NA|TRBV6-5
CASSTVRGWNTEAFF
TGTGCCAGCAGTACAGTCAGGGGGTGGAACACTGAAGCTTTCTTT
>TRBJ1-1|TRBD1|NA|TRBV6-6
CASRELTGTVDTEAFF
TGTGCCAGCAGGGAACTAACAGGGACAGTTGACACTGAAGCTTTCTTT
>TRBJ2-3|NA|NA|TRBV5-5
CASSDQTGSSTDTQYF
TGTGCCAGCAGCGATCAAACAGGCTCTAGCACAGATACGCAGTATTTT
>TRBJ1-4|NA|NA|TRBV19
CASSRTDVYNEKLFF
TGTGCCAGTAGTAGGACCGATGTCTATAATGAAAAACTGTTTTTT
>TRBJ2-6|NA|NA|TRBV27
CASGLGQQAWGANVLTF
TGTGCCAGCGGCCTGGGGCAGCAGGCGTGGGGGGCCAACGTCCTGACTTTC
>TRBJ2-3|TRBD2|NA|TRBV30
CAWRGFLAGGPDTQYF
TGTGCCTGGAGAGGTTTCCTAGCGGGGGGGCCAGATACGCAGTATTTT
>TRBJ2-7|NA|NA|TRBV5-4
CASSQARGPAYEQYF
TGTGCCAGCAGCCAGGCTCGGGGACCAGCCTACGAGCAGTACTTC
>TRBJ2-3|NA|NA|TRBV7-9
CASSKTGATDTQYF
TGTGCCAGCAGTAAAACCGGGGCCACAGATACGCAGTATTTT
>TRBJ1-4|TRBD1|NA|TRBV7-9
CASSHQGGLNEKLFF
TGTGCCAGCAGCCACCAGGGGGGACTTAATGAAAAACTGTTTTTT
>TRBJ2-2|NA|NA|TRBV12-3/TRBV12-4
CASSWQGTGELFF
TGTGCCAGCAGTTGGCAGGGGACCGGGGAGCTGTTTTTT
>TRBJ1-2|TRBD1|NA|TRBV2
CASSNRDRGLYGYTF
TGTGCCAGCAGTAACCGGGACAGGGGGCTATATGGCTACACCTTC
>TRBJ1-2|NA|NA|TRBV4-2
CASSQTNSDSINYGYTF
TGTGCCAGCAGCCAGACTAACTCGGACAGCATTAACTATGGCTACACCTTC
>TRBJ2-6|TRBD1|NA|TRBV5-6
CASSLLSGQGVFGANVLTF
TGTGCCAGCAGCTTGCTCTCGGGACAGGGGGTTTTTGGGGCCAACGTCCTGACTTTC
>TRBJ2-7|NA|NA|TRBV7-9
CASTLGGEQYF
TGTGCCAGCACCTTAGGGGGCGAGCAGTACTTC